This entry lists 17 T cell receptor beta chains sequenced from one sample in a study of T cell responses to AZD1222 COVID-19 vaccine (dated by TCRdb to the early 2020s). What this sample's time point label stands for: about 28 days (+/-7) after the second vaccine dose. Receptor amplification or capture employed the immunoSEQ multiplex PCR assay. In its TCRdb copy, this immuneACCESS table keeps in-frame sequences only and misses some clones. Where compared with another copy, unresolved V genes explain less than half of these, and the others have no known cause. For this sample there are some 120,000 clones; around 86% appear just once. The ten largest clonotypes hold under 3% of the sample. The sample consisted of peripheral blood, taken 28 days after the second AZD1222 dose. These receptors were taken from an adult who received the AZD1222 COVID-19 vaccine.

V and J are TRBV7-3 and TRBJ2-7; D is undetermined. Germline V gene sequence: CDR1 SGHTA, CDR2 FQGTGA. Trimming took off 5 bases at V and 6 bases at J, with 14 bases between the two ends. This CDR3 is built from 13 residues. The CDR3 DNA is TGTGCCAGCAGCCCCCCCCCGATGCCCGAGCAGTACTTC. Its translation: CASSPPPMPEQYF.

Here the CDR3 reads CASSELAGADTQYF. The CDR3, as DNA: TGTGCCAGCAGTGAACTAGCGGGGGCAGATACGCAGTATTTT. The chain couples TRBV6-1 to TRBJ2-3; TRBD2 matches at 10 bases. The CDR3 is made up of 14 amino acids. Germline CDR1 is MNHNS and CDR2 is SASEGT. V was pared by 2 bases and J by 4 bases, with 0 bases of the junction left unmatched.

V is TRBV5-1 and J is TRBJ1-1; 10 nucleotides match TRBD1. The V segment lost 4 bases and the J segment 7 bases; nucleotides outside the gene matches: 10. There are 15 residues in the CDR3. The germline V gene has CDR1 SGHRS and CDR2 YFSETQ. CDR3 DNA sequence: TGCGCCAGCAGCAACGACAGGGGGCGCGGGAATGAAGCTTTCTTT. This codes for CASSNDRGRGNEAFF.

Here the CDR3 DNA reads TGTGCCAGCAGTCAGCGGGAAGGGGAGACCCAGTACTTC. Protein product: CASSQREGETQYF. The chain uses TRBV27 and TRBJ2-5; 7 positions match TRBD2. The CDR3 spans 13 residues. The germline V gene encodes CDR1 MNHEY and CDR2 SMNVEV (reference sequence). V lost 5 bases and J lost 5; bases outside the gene matches: 5.

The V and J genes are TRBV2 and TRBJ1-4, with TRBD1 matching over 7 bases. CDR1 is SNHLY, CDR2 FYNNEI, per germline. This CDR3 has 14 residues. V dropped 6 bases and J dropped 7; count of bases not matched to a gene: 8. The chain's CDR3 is CASSLQGIGEKLFF. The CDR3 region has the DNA TGTGCCAGCAGCCTACAGGGGATCGGTGAAAAACTGTTTTTT.

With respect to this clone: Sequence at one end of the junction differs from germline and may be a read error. The CDR3 DNA is TGTGCCAGCAGAGAAGGGGTTAGCACAGATACGCAGTATTTT. Translating it yields CASREGVSTDTQYF. The chain carries TRBV2 and TRBJ2-3, with D possibly being TRBD1 (5 bases). This CDR3 has 14 residues. Germline CDR1 and CDR2: SNHLY and FYNNEI.

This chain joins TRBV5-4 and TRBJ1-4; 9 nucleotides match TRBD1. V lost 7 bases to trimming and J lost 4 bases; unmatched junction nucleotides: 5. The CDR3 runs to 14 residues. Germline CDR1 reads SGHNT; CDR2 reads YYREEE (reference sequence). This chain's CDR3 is CASAGQGVNEKLFF. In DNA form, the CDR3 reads TGTGCCAGCGCGGGACAGGGTGTTAATGAAAAACTGTTTTTT.

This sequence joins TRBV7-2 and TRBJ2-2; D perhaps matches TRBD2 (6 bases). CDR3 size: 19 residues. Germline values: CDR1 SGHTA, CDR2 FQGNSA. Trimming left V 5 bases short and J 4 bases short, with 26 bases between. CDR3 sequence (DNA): TGTGCCAGCAGCAAGCAACGCCCTGGACCCGCCGGGGGCACCGGGGAGCTGTTTTTT. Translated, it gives CASSKQRPGPAGGTGELFF.

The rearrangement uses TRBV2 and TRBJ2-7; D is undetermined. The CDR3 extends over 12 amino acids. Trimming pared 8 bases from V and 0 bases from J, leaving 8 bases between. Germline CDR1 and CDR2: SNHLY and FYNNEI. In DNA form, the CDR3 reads TGTGCCAGCCGCGCGGTCTCCTACGAGCAGTACTTC. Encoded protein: CASRAVSYEQYF.

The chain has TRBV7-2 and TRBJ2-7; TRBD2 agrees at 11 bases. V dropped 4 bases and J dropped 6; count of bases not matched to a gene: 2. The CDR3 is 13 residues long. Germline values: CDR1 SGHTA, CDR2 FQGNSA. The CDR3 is CASSSGLAGEQYF. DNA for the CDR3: TGTGCCAGCAGCTCAGGACTAGCGGGCGAGCAGTACTTC.

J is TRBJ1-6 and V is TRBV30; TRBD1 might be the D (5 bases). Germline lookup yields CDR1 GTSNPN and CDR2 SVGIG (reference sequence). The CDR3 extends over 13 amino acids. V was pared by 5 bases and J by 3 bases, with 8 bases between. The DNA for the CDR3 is TGTGCCTGGGCGGGACTCTATAATTCACCCCTCCACTTT. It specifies CAWAGLYNSPLHF.

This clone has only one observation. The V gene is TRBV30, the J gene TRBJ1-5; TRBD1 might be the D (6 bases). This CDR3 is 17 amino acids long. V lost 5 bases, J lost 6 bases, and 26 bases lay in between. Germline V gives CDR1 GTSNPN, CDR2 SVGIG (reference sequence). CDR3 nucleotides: TGTGCCTGGGGCCCCTTTCCGAGGTCGGGGGGGCCTCAGCCCCAGCATTTT. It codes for CAWGPFPRSGGPQPQHF.

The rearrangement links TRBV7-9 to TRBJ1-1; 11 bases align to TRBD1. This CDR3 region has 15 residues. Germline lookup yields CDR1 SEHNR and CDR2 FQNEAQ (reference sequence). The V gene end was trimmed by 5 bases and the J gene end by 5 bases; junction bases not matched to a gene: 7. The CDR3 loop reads CASSPPGTGGTEAFF. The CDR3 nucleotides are TGTGCCAGCAGCCCTCCCGGGACAGGGGGGACTGAAGCTTTCTTT. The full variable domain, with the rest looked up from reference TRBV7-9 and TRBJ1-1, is DTGVSQNPRHKITKRGQNVTFRCDPISEHNRLYWYRQTLGQGPEFLTYFQNEAQLEKSRLLSDRFSAERPKGSFSTLEIQRTEQGDSAMYLCASSPPGTGGTEAFFGQGTRLTVV.

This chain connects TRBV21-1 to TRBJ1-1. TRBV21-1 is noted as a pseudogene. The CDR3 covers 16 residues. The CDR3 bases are TGTGCCAGCAGCAAGGGATGGGGGGGCCCGAACACTGAAGCTTTCTTT. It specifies CASSKGWGGPNTEAFF.

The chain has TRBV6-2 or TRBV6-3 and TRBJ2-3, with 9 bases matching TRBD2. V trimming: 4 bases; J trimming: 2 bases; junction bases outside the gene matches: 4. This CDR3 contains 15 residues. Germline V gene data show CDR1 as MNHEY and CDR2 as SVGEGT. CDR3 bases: TGTGCCAGCAGTTCCCTAGCGGGGTCCACAGATACGCAGTATTTT. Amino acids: CASSSLAGSTDTQYF.

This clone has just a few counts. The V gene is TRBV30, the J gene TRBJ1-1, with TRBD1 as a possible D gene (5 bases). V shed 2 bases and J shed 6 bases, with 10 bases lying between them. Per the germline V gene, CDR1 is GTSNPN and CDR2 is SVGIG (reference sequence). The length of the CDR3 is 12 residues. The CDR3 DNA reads TGTGCCTGGAGTACTTGGGGGTCTGAAGCTTTCTTT. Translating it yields CAWSTWGSEAFF.

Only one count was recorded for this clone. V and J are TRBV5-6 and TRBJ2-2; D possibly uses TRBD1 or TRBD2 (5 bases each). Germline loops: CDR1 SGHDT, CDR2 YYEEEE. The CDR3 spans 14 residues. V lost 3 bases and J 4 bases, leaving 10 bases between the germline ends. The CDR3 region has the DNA TGTGCCAGCAGCTCGGGGACCGGCACCGGGGAGCTGTTTTTT. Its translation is CASSSGTGTGELFF.